The T cell receptor beta chain under discussion was sequenced for a study of cytomegalovirus exposure and HLA in healthy donors. Study conclusions and caveats: A later analysis revealed that TCR association rates differed between HLA loci, peaking at DRB1 and bottoming out at HLA-C.

In this sample, this clone turned up many times. What it binds is not known. PCR was performed using 60 Vbeta and 13 Jbeta primers. The repertoire was sequenced with immunoSEQ multiplex PCR; TCRdb's copy has only in-frame clones and lacks some. The sample consists of about 180,000 clones, around 78% of them appearing once. The receptor was derived from a woman aged 45-60 years in good health and CMV-seropositive. The sequenced sample was PBMCs.

As DNA, the CDR3 is TGTGCCAGCAGTGAGGTGGGGCCCCAGCATTTT. Encoded protein: CASSEVGPQHF. The rearrangement joins TRBV6-6 to TRBJ1-5; D remains ambiguous. V lost 5 bases and J lost 9, with 8 bases in between. Looked up from germline, CDR1 is MNHNY and CDR2 is SVGAGI (reference sequence). The CDR3 contains 11 residues.